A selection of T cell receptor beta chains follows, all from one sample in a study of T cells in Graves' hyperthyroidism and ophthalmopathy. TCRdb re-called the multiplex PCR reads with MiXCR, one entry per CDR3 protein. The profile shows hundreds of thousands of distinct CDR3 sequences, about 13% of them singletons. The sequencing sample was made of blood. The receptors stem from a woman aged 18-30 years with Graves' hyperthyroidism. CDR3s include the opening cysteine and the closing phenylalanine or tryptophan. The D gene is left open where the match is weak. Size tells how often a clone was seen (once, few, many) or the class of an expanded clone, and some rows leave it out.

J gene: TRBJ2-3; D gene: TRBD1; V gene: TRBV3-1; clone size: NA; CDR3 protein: CASTRTGDTDTQYF; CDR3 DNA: TGTGCCAGCACCAGGACAGGGGACACAGATACGCAGTATTTT
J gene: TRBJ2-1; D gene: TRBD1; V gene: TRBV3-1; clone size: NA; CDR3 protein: CASTRTGDTGEQFF; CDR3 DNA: TGTGCCAGCACCAGGACAGGGGACACCGGGGAGCAGTTCTTC
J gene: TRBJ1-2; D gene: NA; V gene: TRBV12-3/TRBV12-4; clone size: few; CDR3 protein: CASSGTARGGHTF; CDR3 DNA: TGTGCCAGCAGTGGGACCGCGCGGGGTGGCCACACCTTC
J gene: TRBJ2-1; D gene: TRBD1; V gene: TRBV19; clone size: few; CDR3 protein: CASSIVFGTEDNEQFF; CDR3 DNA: TGTGCCAGTAGTATAGTATTTGGGACAGAAGACAATGAGCAGTTCTTC
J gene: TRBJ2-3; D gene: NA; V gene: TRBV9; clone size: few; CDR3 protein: CASSVRAGPDTQYF; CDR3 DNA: TGTGCCAGCAGCGTAAGAGCGGGCCCAGATACGCAGTATTTT
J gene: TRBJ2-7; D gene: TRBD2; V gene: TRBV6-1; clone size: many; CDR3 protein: CASRWERGFYEQYF; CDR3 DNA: TGTGCCAGCAGGTGGGAGCGGGGGTTCTACGAGCAGTACTTC
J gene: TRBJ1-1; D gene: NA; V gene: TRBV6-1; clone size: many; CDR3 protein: CASSENGSPGTEAFF; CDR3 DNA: TGTGCCAGCAGTGAAAACGGGTCACCGGGCACTGAAGCTTTCTTT
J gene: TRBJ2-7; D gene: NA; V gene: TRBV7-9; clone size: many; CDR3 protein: CASSTLTGYEQYF; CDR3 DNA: TGTGCCAGCAGTACCCTCACGGGCTACGAGCAGTACTTC
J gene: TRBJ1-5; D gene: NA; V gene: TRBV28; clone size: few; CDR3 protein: CASSSPTARDQPQHF; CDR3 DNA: TGTGCCAGCAGTTCCCCGACAGCACGGGATCAGCCCCAGCATTTT
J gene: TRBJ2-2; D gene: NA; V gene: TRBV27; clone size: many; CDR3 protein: CASSFNTGELFF; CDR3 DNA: TGTGCCAGCAGTTTCAACACCGGGGAGCTGTTTTTT
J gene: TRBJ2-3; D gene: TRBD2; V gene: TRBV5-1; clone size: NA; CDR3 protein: CASSPGVAGVTDTQYF; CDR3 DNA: TGCGCCAGCAGCCCCGGGGTAGCGGGGGTCACAGATACGCAGTATTTT
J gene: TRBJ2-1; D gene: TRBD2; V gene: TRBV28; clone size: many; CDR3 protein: CASSLGTSGGREQFF; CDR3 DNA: TGTGCCAGCAGTTTAGGGACTAGCGGGGGGCGGGAGCAGTTCTTC
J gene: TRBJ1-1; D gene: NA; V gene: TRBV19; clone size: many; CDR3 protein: CASSAQGQTEAFF; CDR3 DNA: TGTGCCAGTAGTGCGCAGGGTCAAACTGAAGCTTTCTTT
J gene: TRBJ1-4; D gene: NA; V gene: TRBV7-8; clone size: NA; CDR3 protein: CASSLVSLNEKLFF; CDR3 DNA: TGTGCCAGCAGCTTAGTATCCCTTAATGAAAAACTGTTTTTT
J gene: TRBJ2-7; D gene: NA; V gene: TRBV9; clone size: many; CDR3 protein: CASSPGSTYEQYF; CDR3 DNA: TGTGCCAGCAGTCCCGGGAGTACCTACGAGCAGTACTTC
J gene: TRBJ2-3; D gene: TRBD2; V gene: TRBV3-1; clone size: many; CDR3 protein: CASSPSRTSGGPYTDTQYF; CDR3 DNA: TGTGCCAGCAGCCCATCCCGGACTAGCGGGGGGCCCTACACAGATACGCAGTATTTT
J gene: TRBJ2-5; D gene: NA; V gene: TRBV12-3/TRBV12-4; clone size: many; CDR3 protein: CASSKTYLGSETQYF; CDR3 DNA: TGTGCCAGCAGCAAGACATACTTGGGGTCAGAGACCCAGTACTTC
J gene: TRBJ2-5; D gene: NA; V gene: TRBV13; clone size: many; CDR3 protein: CASSLTGQGQETQYF; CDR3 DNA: TGTGCCAGCAGCTTAACCGGGCAGGGGCAAGAGACCCAGTACTTC
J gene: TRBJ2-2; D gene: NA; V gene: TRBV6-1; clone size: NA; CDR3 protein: CASSILDTNTGELFF; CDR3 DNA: TGTGCCAGCTCGATACTGGACACCAACACCGGGGAGCTGTTTTTT
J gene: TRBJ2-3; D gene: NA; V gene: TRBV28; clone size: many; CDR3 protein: CASIGPGWTDTQYF; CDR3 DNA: TGTGCCAGCATCGGGCCGGGGTGGACAGATACGCAGTATTTT
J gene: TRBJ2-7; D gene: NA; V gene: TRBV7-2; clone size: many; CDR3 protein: CASSLVFYEQYF; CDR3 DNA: TGTGCCAGCAGCTTAGTATTCTACGAGCAGTACTTC
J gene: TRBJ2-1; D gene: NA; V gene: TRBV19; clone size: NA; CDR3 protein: CASSSLMGEQFF; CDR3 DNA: TGTGCCAGTAGTTCTCTTATGGGTGAGCAGTTCTTC
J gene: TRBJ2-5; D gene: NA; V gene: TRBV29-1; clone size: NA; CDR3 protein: CSVEAPLQGGEGTQYF; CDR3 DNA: TGCAGCGTTGAAGCTCCCCTTCAGGGGGGAGAGGGGACCCAGTACTTC
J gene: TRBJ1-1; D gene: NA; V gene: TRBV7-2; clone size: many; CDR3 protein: CASSLLRQNTEAFF; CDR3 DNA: TGTGCCAGCAGCTTACTCCGCCAGAACACTGAAGCTTTCTTT
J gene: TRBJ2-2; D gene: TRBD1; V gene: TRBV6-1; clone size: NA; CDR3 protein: CASRKTGGHKNTGELFF; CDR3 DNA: TGTGCCAGCAGGAAGACAGGGGGCCATAAGAACACCGGGGAGCTGTTTTTT
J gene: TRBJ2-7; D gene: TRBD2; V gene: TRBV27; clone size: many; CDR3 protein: CASSGGTSKYF; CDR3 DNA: TGTGCCAGCAGCGGCGGGACTAGCAAGTACTTC
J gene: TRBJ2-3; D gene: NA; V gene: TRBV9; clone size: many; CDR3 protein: CASSVDTGMTDTQYF; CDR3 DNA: TGTGCCAGCAGCGTAGATACAGGGATGACAGATACGCAGTATTTT
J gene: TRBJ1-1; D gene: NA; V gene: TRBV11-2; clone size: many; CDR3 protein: CASSRDGPEAFF; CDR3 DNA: TGTGCCAGCAGTCGGGACGGCCCTGAAGCTTTCTTT
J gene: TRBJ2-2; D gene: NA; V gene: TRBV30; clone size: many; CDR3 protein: CAWSPTNTGELFF; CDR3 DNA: TGTGCCTGGAGTCCCACCAACACCGGGGAGCTGTTTTTT
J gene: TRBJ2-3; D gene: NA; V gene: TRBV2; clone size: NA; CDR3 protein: CASSYQRTASSTDTQYF; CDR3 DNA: TGTGCCAGCAGTTACCAGCGGACAGCTTCAAGCACAGATACGCAGTATTTT
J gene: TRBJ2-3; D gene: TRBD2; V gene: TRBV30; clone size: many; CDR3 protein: CAWSRTSGSTDTQYF; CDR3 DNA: TGTGCCTGGTCCCGGACTAGCGGGAGCACAGATACGCAGTATTTT
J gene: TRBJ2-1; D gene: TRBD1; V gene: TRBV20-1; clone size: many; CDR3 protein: CSATDRVLGNEQFF; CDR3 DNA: TGCAGTGCTACTGACAGGGTTCTCGGTAATGAGCAGTTCTTC
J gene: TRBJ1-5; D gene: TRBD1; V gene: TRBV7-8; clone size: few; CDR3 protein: CASSFSGQGNQPQHF; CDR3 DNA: TGTGCCAGCAGCTTTTCGGGACAGGGGAATCAGCCCCAGCATTTT
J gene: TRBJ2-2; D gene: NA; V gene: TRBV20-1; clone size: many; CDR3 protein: CSARDPGSGNTGELFF; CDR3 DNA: TGCAGTGCTAGAGATCCGGGTAGCGGGAACACCGGGGAGCTGTTTTTT
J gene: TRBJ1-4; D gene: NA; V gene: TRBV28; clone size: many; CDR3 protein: CASSRPGPNQLFF; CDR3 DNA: TGTGCCAGCAGTCGACCGGGGCCCAATCAACTGTTTTTT
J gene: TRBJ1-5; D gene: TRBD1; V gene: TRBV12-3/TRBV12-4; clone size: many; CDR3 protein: CASSPKTGGQQPQHF; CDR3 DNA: TGTGCCAGCAGTCCTAAAACAGGGGGCCAGCAGCCCCAGCATTTT
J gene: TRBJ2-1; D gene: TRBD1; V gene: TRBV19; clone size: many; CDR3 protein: CASSIASGGIGSYNEQFF; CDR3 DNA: TGTGCCAGTAGTATAGCATCAGGGGGAATAGGCTCCTACAATGAGCAGTTCTTC
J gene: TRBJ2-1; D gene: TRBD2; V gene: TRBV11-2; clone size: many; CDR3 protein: CASSSRGLAGYNEQFF; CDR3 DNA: TGTGCCAGCAGCTCCCGGGGACTAGCGGGGTACAATGAGCAGTTCTTC
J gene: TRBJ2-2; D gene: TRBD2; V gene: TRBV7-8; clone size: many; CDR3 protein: CASSPYRTSGGQNTGELFF; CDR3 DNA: TGTGCCAGCAGCCCCTACCGGACTAGCGGGGGCCAGAACACCGGGGAGCTGTTTTTT
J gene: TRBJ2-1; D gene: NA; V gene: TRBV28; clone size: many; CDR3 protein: CASSLDPASLGNEQFF; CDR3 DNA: TGTGCCAGCAGTTTGGATCCGGCTAGCCTCGGCAATGAGCAGTTCTTC
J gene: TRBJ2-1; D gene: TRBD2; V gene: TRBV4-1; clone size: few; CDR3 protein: CASSQEKGLVGTRANEQFF; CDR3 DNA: TGCGCCAGCAGCCAAGAAAAGGGACTAGTGGGAACTCGCGCCAATGAGCAGTTCTTC
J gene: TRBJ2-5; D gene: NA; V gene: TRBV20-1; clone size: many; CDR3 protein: CSARANGRQETQYF; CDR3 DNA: TGCAGTGCTAGAGCCAACGGACGACAAGAGACCCAGTACTTC
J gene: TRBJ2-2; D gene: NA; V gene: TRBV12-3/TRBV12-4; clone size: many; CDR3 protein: CASSLGNRANTGELFF; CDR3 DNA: TGTGCCAGCAGTTTAGGGAACCGAGCGAACACCGGGGAGCTGTTTTTT
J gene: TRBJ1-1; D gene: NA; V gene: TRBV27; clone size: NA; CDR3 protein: CASSSDRIEAFF; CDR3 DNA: TGTGCCAGCAGTTCGGACAGAATTGAAGCTTTCTTT
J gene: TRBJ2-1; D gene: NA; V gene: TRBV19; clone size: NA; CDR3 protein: CASSISSWDEQFF; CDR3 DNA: TGTGCCAGTAGTATATCTAGTTGGGATGAGCAGTTCTTC
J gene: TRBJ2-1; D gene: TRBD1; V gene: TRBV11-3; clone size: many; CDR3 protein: CASSFGTVNEQFF; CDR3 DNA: TGTGCCAGCAGCTTTGGGACAGTCAATGAGCAGTTCTTC
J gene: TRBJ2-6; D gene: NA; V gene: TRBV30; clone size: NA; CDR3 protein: CAWSGGRSSGANVLTF; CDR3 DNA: TGTGCCTGGAGTGGAGGACGGTCCTCTGGGGCCAACGTCCTGACTTTC
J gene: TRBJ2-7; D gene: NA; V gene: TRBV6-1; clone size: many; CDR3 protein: CASSESEGYEQYF; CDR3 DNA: TGTGCCAGCAGTGAATCGGAGGGATACGAGCAGTACTTC
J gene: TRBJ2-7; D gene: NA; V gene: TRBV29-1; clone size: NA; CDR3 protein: CSVGGAGTRTYEQYF; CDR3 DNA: TGCAGCGTCGGAGGAGCCGGGACACGGACCTACGAGCAGTACTTC
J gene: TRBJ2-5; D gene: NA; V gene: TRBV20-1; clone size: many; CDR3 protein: CSASPGGGETQYF; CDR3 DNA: TGCAGTGCTAGCCCGGGTGGAGGAGAGACCCAGTACTTC
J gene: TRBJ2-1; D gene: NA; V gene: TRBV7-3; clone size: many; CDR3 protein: CASSFGDNEQFF; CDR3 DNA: TGTGCCAGCAGCTTCGGGGACAATGAGCAGTTCTTC
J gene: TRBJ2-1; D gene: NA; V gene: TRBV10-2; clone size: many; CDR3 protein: CASSEGLSSYNEQFF; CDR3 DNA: TGCGCCAGCAGTGAAGGACTTAGCTCCTACAATGAGCAGTTCTTC
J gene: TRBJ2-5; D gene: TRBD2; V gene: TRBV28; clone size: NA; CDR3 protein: CASSLPGLAQETQYF; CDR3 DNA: TGTGCCAGCAGTTTGCCGGGACTAGCGCAAGAGACCCAGTACTTC